This TCR beta chain appears in the sequencing data of a study of T cell repertoires in cytomegalovirus infection. For the study at large: Indications of both CMV infection and matching HLA type were provided by public TCR beta signatures.

This clonotype turned up a few times. The CDR3 loop spans 14 amino acids. Germline lookup yields CDR1 SGHRS and CDR2 YFSETQ. J was trimmed by 5 bases and V by 5 bases; bases with no gene match: 4. TCRdb fed the reads into MiXCR, producing one record per CDR3 protein. The repertoire holds 740,000 or so distinct CDR3 sequences, with about 40% as singletons. The source material was PBMCs. This receptor was identified in a human donor in good health (CMV status not recorded). Some clones in this sample may be carry-over from other donors' samples. The J gene is TRBJ2-2, the V gene TRBV5-1; TRBD2 matches at 9 bases. The CDR3 loop is CASSSAGGTGELFF. The DNA for the CDR3 is TGCGCCAGCAGTTCAGCGGGGGGAACCGGGGAGCTGTTTTTT.